This T cell receptor beta chain stems from a study of shared clonotypes between healthy human individuals. Study observations and caveats: Compared with memory subsets, naive subsets generally had larger estimated richness.

There are 15 residues in the CDR3. Trimming left V 2 bases short and J 8 bases short, with 19 bases between. Germline CDR1 SGHRS, CDR2 YFSETQ. Donors were healthy HIV-negative adults without recently reported acute infections or vaccinations. Each subset's genomic DNA was shared equally among a number of immunoSEQ plates. Authors' processing steps: There were no quality scores in the junction-only immunoSEQ sequences, so filtering differed. Using immunoSEQ multiplex PCR, the repertoire was profiled, and TCRdb retains in-frame clones only, with some absent. For V, J and clone size, that table is used; D and trimming come from the DNA. The repertoire holds around 1.5 million clones, with about 98% as singletons. This clone came up once. What it binds is unknown.

The receptor comes from a man aged 30 to 39 in good health. The chain is built from TRBV5-1 and TRBJ1-1; possible D gene TRBD1, 6 bases. Sequenced material: naive CD4+ T cells sorted from blood. Described subset: CD45RA+ positively selected. CDR3 coding DNA: TGCGCCAGCAGCTTCAGTGTCCGGGGGGCTGGAGAAGCTTTCTTT. Translation: CASSFSVRGAGEAFF.